This TCR beta chain was captured by sequencing in a study of regulatory T cells in long-lasting Graves disease. About this clonotype: A far bigger clonotype differs at one base, so this is likely a read error.

iRepertoire HTBI primers and Arm-PCR of CDR3 regions built TCR beta libraries. TCRdb reanalysed the multiplex PCR reads using MiXCR and keeps one entry per CDR3 protein. The sample lists approximately 540,000 distinct CDR3 sequences, 12% seen once, with approximately 9.6% in the top ten. The germline V gene has CDR1 SNHLY and CDR2 FYNNEI. This CDR3 contains 12 residues. V lost 8 bases to trimming and J lost 7 bases, with 15 bases between them. Time point specified: newly diagnosed GD, antithyroid drugs for less than 3 months. RNA isolated from PBMCs was used to make the TCR library. The same sample was also studied in work on T cells in Graves' hyperthyroidism and ophthalmopathy.

Sequenced material: peripheral blood mononuclear cells (PBMCs), taken at new diagnosis, from a patient treated with antithyroid drugs. The V and J genes are TRBV2 and TRBJ2-7; D might be TRBD2 (6 bases). This receptor was taken from a woman aged 25-40 years with Graves disease. This CDR3 reads CASGRTYNEQYF. Here the CDR3 DNA reads TGTGCCAGCGGGAGGACCTACAATGAGCAGTACTTC. Looking up the rest from reference TRBV2 and TRBJ2-7 gives the full variable domain: EPEVTQTPSHQVTQMGQEVILRCVPISNHLYFYWYRQILGQKVEFLVSFYNNEISEKSEIFDDQFSVERPDGSNFTLKIRSTKLEDSAMYFCASGRTYNEQYFGPGTRLTVT.